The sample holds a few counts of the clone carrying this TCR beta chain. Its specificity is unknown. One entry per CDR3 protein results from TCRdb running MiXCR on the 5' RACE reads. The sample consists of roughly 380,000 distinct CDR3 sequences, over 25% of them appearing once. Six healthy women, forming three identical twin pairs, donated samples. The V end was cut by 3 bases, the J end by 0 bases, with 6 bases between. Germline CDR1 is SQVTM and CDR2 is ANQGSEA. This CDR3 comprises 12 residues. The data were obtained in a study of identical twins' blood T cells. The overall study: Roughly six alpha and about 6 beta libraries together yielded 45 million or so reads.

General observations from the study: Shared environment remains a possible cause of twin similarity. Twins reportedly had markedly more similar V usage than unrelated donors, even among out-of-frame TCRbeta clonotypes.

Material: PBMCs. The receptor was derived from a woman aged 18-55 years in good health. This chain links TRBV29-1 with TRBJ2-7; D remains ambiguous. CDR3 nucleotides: TGCAGCGTTGAGCTAGGCTCCTACGAGCAGTACTTC. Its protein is CSVELGSYEQYF.